This T cell receptor beta chain stems from a study of sequential checkpoint blockade in melanoma. Study-level information: Arm A got nivolumab then ipilimumab; arm B the reverse, 1:1. After both sequences, patients received maintenance nivolumab.

Sample treatment: randomized to nivolumab then ipilimumab (arm A) or the reverse (arm B). Repertoires were generated with immunoSEQ multiplex PCR, while TCRdb's copy carries only in-frame clones and drops some. The table has 30,000 to 35,000 clones, approximately 82% seen once. The CDR3 consists of 14 residues. Trimming took 2 bases from V and 0 from J, leaving 8 bases between them. Germline V gene data show CDR1 as MGHDK and CDR2 as SYGVNS. The source of this sequence is a human donor with melanoma. The chain joins TRBV25-1 to TRBJ2-7; tentatively, D is TRBD2 (5 bases). This specimen consisted of CD8+ T cells sorted from blood (inferred from file names), obtained from a patient given nivolumab and ipilimumab in sequence. CDR3 DNA: TGTGCCAGCAGTGAAGAGGGATTCTCCTACGAGCAGTACTTC. This codes for CASSEEGFSYEQYF.